The clone carrying this TCR beta chain was counted many times. Its specificity is unknown. The cDNA had a unique molecular identifier and a template-switch universal primer site. TCRdb used MiXCR to reprocess the 5' RACE reads, holding one entry per CDR3 protein. The data contain roughly 570,000 distinct CDR3 sequences, around 9.6% of them seen just once; the ten biggest clones take up roughly 3%. Germline assignment: CDR1 DFQATT and CDR2 SNEGSKA (reference sequence). The CDR3 spans 15 residues. J gave up 2 bases and V 1 base, and 2 bases lay outside the gene matches. The sample comes from a study of identical twins. Study-level findings and limits: Sharing of beta out-of-frame sequences by twins showed a weaker excess. Among out-of-frame alpha sequences shared by twins, low generation probability occurred in excess.

These data also formed part of another study, on yellow fever vaccine responses in identical twins.

What was sequenced was PBMCs. This receptor was taken from a woman younger than 35 in good health. The J gene is TRBJ2-7, the V gene TRBV20-1; 13 bases agree with TRBD2. The CDR3 DNA is TGCAGTGCTAGAGTGACTAGCGGGAGGACCTACGAGCAGTACTTC. Its protein product is CSARVTSGRTYEQYF.